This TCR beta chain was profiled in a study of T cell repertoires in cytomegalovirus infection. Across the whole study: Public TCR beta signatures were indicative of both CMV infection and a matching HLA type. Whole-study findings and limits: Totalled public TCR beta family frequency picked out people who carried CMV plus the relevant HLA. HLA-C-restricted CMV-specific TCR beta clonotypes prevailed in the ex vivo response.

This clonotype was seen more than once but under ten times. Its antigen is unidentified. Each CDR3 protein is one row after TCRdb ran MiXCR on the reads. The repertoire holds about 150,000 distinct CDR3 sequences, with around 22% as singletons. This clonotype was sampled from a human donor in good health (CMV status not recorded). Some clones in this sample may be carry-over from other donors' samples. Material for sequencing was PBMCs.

The CDR3 DNA is TGTGCCAGCAGTTTAGGGGGGAGGGGCGGGGAGCTGTTTTTT. Protein: CASSLGGRGGELFF. The J gene is TRBJ2-2, the V gene TRBV12-3 or TRBV12-4, with TRBD2 matching 7 bases. CDR3 size: 14 residues. V lost 1 base, J lost 7 bases, and 3 bases stayed unmatched.